The 17 T cell receptor beta chains below come from one sample, sequenced in a study of T cells in Graves' hyperthyroidism and ophthalmopathy. TCR beta CDR3 regions were amplified from RNA transcripts. With the HTBI primer set, the TCR CDR3 went through a first round of RT-PCR. From the multiplex PCR reads, TCRdb called clonotypes with MiXCR, one entry per CDR3 protein. Counted here are approximately 630,000 distinct CDR3 sequences, about 17% occurring once; the ten biggest clones make up 3% to 4.5%. Sequencing was done on a sample of blood. The origin of the receptors is a woman under 40 with Graves' hyperthyroidism.

The chain combines TRBV12-3 or TRBV12-4 with TRBJ1-3; 9 bases are a match to TRBD1. The CDR3 totals 15 residues. V dropped 6 bases and J dropped 8; count of bases not matched to a gene: 11. CDR3 bases: TGTGCCAGCAGCGATCCGGGACAGGGTATGGACACCATATATTTT. Its translation is CASSDPGQGMDTIYF.

This clonotype was picked up a small number of times. The chain links TRBV9 to TRBJ1-1; D might be TRBD1 (5 bases). The V and J ends lost 0 bases and 1 base respectively, with 22 bases between them. The CDR3 totals 19 residues. Germline CDR1 and CDR2: SGDLS and YYNGEE. This chain's CDR3 is CASSVDGGGPAGGNTEAFF. CDR3 in DNA: TGTGCCAGCAGCGTAGACGGGGGAGGTCCAGCCGGGGGGAACACTGAAGCTTTCTTT.

In its sample, this clonotype was seen many times. The chain is built from TRBV2 and TRBJ2-1; perhaps TRBD2 as D (6 bases). This CDR3 contains 14 residues. Trimming pared 5 bases from V and 4 bases from J, leaving 12 bases between. In germline, CDR1 is SNHLY, CDR2 FYNNEI. Here the CDR3 reads CASSWRDLYNEQFF. CDR3 coding DNA: TGTGCCAGCAGTTGGAGGGACCTTTACAATGAGCAGTTCTTC.

This clonotype was detected ten times or more. The genes are TRBV3-1 and TRBJ2-3, with D hard to call. This CDR3 has 11 residues. V shed 6 bases and J shed 2 bases, with 3 bases lying between them. Germline V gene lookup returns CDR1 LGHDT and CDR2 YNNKEL (reference sequence). DNA of the CDR3: TGTGCCAGCAGGCTCACAGATACGCAGTATTTT. It translates to CASRLTDTQYF.

Worth noting for this clonotype: In this CDR3 the conserved last residue, phenylalanine or tryptophan, is missing, so a read error is likely. The chain is built from TRBV20-1 and TRBJ2-7, with 8 bases identical to TRBD2. Trimming took 2 bases from V and 3 from J; bases not matched to a gene: 6. In germline, CDR1 is DFQATT, CDR2 SNEGSKA (reference sequence). The CDR3 covers 14 residues. The CDR3 loop reads CSARYAGGFYEQYL. The CDR3 nucleotides are TGCAGTGCTAGATACGCGGGAGGCTTCTACGAGCAGTACCTC.

This clonotype was recorded a few times. V is TRBV2 and J is TRBJ1-1, with TRBD1 identical over 9 bases. Trimming cost V 6 bases and J 4 bases; bases outside gene matches: 9. CDR1 and CDR2 from the germline V gene are SNHLY and FYNNEI. The length of the CDR3 is 15 residues. CDR3 nucleotide sequence: TGTGCCAGCAGAGGAACCGGGACAGGGATCACTGAAGCTTTCTTT. Encoded protein: CASRGTGTGITEAFF.

This clonotype came up many times. The CDR3 DNA sequence: TGTGCCAGCGTCGACAGGGCCTACGAGCAGTACTTC. Its protein is CASVDRAYEQYF. The rearrangement uses TRBV28 and TRBJ2-7, with 7 bases that match TRBD1. The germline gives CDR1 MDHEN, CDR2 SYDVKM. After removal of 8 bases from V and 2 bases from J, the junction contained 3 bases not matched to a gene. The CDR3 is 12 residues long.

This clonotype was seen only a few times. The rearrangement links TRBV7-9 to TRBJ1-1; perhaps TRBD1 as D (5 bases). The CDR3 covers 15 residues. Germline V lookup: CDR1 SEHNR, CDR2 FQNEAQ (reference sequence). The V end was cut by 5 bases, the J end by 4 bases, with 17 bases between. DNA for the CDR3: TGTGCCAGCAGCCGCATGGGCAGGGTAGGCACTGAAGCTTTCTTT. The encoded protein is CASSRMGRVGTEAFF.

There are many counts of this clonotype. This sequence joins TRBV30 and TRBJ1-5; D possibly corresponds to TRBD1 (5 bases). The CDR3 has 13 residues. CDR1 and CDR2 from the germline V gene are GTSNPN and SVGIG (reference sequence). The V end lost 3 bases, the J end lost 2 bases, and 8 bases lay between the germline ends. Written as DNA, the CDR3 is TGTGCCTGGAGCGGGGGAGGCAATCAGCCCCAGCATTTT. Amino acids: CAWSGGGNQPQHF.

In regard to this clonotype: This may come from a read error, since a much larger clone is one base off. This sequence joins TRBV7-3 and TRBJ1-2; D unclear. With 0 bases removed from V and 6 bases from J, the gap between germline ends came to 11 bases. Germline-derived CDR1 and CDR2 are SGHTA and FQGTGA. The CDR3 covers 14 residues. The chain's CDR3 is CASSLTLAPNGYTF. Written as DNA, the CDR3 is TGTGCCAGCAGCTTAACGCTAGCCCCGAATGGCTACACCTTC.

In regard to this clonotype: The conserved closing phenylalanine or tryptophan is absent in this CDR3, likely reflecting a read error. The chain is built from TRBV6-2 or TRBV6-3 and TRBJ1-2, with 7 bases matching TRBD1. V lost 5 bases to trimming and J lost 2 bases; unmatched junction nucleotides: 2. The germline V gene has CDR1 MNHEY and CDR2 SVGEGT. This CDR3 is built from 13 residues. CDR3 bases: TGTGCCAGCAGTATACAGGGGAACTATGGCTACACCCTC. It codes for CASSIQGNYGYTL.

This clonotype was counted many times. The V and J genes are TRBV9 and TRBJ2-7; maybe TRBD1 (5 bases). V lost 0 bases to trimming and J lost 5 bases, with 15 bases between them. The CDR3 is 15 residues long. The germline V gene encodes CDR1 SGDLS and CDR2 YYNGEE. The CDR3 protein is CASSVATGDQDEQYF. DNA for the CDR3: TGTGCCAGCAGCGTAGCCACAGGCGATCAGGACGAGCAGTACTTC. The full variable domain, completed using reference TRBV9 and TRBJ2-7, is DSGVTQTPKHLITATGQRVTLRCSPRSGDLSVYWYQQSLDQGLQFLIQYYNGEERAKGNILERFSAQQFPDLHSELNLSSLELGDSALYFCASSVATGDQDEQYFGPGTRLTVT.

In this sample, this clonotype turned up many times. The CDR3 loop is CASSFPSRKGEQYF. In DNA, the CDR3 is TGTGCCAGCAGCTTCCCTTCCAGGAAGGGCGAGCAGTACTTC. The chain carries TRBV7-9 and TRBJ2-7; D gene uncertain. The CDR3 covers 14 residues. Germline assignment: CDR1 SEHNR and CDR2 FQNEAQ (reference sequence). Trimming left V 3 bases short and J 6 bases short, with 15 bases between.

A note on this clonotype: This may be a read error: a much more frequent sequence differs by one nucleotide. The CDR3 here is CASSSAGSSYGQYF. The CDR3 coding sequence is TGTGCCAGCAGTTCGGCGGGAAGCTCCTACGGGCAGTACTTC. The chain uses TRBV27 and TRBJ2-7; D might be TRBD2 (6 bases). CDR3 length: 14 amino acids. Germline values: CDR1 MNHEY, CDR2 SMNVEV (reference sequence).

The table lists this clonotype with many counts. The chain employs TRBV28 and TRBJ2-1, with 8 bases matching TRBD2. Looked up from germline, CDR1 is MDHEN and CDR2 is SYDVKM. The CDR3 runs 15 residues. V gave up 2 bases and J gave up 7 bases; unmatched junction bases: 7. The CDR3 is CASSLERENSNEQFF. The CDR3 DNA follows: TGTGCCAGCAGTTTAGAGCGGGAGAACTCGAATGAGCAGTTCTTC.

A few counts support this clonotype. Given a much more abundant clone one base away, this may be a read error. This chain joins TRBV11-1 and TRBJ2-7; 7 bases align to TRBD1. The CDR3 is 14 residues long. Germline-derived CDR1 and CDR2 are SGHAT and FQDESV (reference sequence). CDR3: CASGFWDSTYEQYF. CDR3 nucleotide sequence: TGTGCCAGCGGCTTTTGGGACAGTACCTACGAGCAGTACTTC.

This clonotype was found many times. This sequence joins TRBV7-2 and TRBJ2-1; no clear D gene. There are 15 residues in the CDR3. From germline, CDR1 is SGHTA and CDR2 FQGNSA. Trimming took off 1 base at V and 0 bases at J, with 7 bases between the two ends. The CDR3 nucleotides read TGTGCCAGCAGCTTAGTGGCTACCTCCTACAATGAGCAGTTCTTC. It is translated as CASSLVATSYNEQFF.